This T cell receptor beta chain was recovered during a study of blood T cell repertoires in COVID-19 (TCRdb year 2020). For context, the study as a whole: Collaborator samples came from the United States, Italy and Spain and covered acute and convalescent phases of COVID-19. The material from the prospective study consisted of cDNA or gDNA derived from T cells, B-cell-depleted T cells, or PBMCs. Subjects who had been exposed to COVID-19, were actively infected with it, or had recovered from it provided the deeply sampled blood TCRbeta repertoires that made up the dataset. The repertoires were released in a freely available public database meant as a resource for research on the immune response to SARS-CoV-2. The samples were drawn from the first 160 participants of the ongoing ImmuneRACE study and from 1,254 subjects provided by 6 global collaborators. A de-identified subject ID, COVID-19 status, age in years and sex were almost always included in the sample metadata. HLA class I and class II types, where available, came from metadata supplied by the sample provider rather than from assay-based typing.

The germline V end is reduced by 1 base and the J end by 1 base; junction bases left unmatched: 3. The germline V gene (reference sequence) gives CDR1 as LNHNV and CDR2 as YYDKDF. The CDR3 runs 16 residues from the cysteine to the phenylalanine. Only the CDR3 DNA is retained, 48 bases long and in frame from the first base. Whole blood was collected in K2EDTA tubes by collaborating institutions according to the institutions' own protocols. Collaborator samples were shipped for TCRbeta analysis as frozen whole blood, isolated PBMCs, or DNA extracted from either sample type. TCRbeta CDR3 regions were amplified from genomic DNA using the immunoSEQ Assay, a bias-controlled multiplex PCR. In the authors' own workflow: Nucleated cell counts per sample were estimated from amplification of reference gene primers within the assay. Sequence reads were collapsed and filtered to measure the absolute abundance of every unique TCRbeta CDR3 rearrangement. Productive Simpson clonality was computed per sample as the square root of Simpson's diversity index over productive rearrangements. TCRdb provides this immuneACCESS table in a form limited to in-frame rearrangements. Some clones are lacking; in checked studies, under half of them reflect an unresolved V gene, and why the rest are absent is not known. V and J calls and clone size are as listed in that table; D and trimming were resolved from the DNA. In all, the sample holds approximately 60,000 clones, and 86% of those were seen once. The ten biggest clones cover approximately 3% of the sample.

On this clone: Its antigen is unknown. No qualities accompany the bases; no much larger clone lies one base away.

General study outcomes and caveats: How much clinical and demographic metadata was included differed by source and by participant, and the metadata was provided uncurated.

This clonotype was sampled from a man aged 45-60 years with active COVID-19. The source material was peripheral blood. The chain is assembled from TRBV15 and TRBJ2-3; 9 central bases correspond to TRBD1. Here is the DNA: TGTGCCACCAGCAGAGTACAGGGGGCCGGCACAGATACGCAGTATTTT. This codes for CATSRVQGAGTDTQYF.